This paragraph covers one T cell receptor (beta chain) sequence. The target antigen is unknown. The data belong to a study of T cell repertoires in cytomegalovirus infection. About the study: Shared public TCR beta signatures pointed to both CMV infection and a matching HLA type. Regarding the study as a whole: Cumulative public TCR beta family frequency identified carriers of CMV plus the relevant HLA.

TCRdb re-analysed the reads in MiXCR, keeping a single row per CDR3 protein. In the table there are a few hundred thousand distinct CDR3 sequences, approximately 18% of which are singletons. Trimming took off 2 bases at V and 6 bases at J, with 14 bases between the two ends. The CDR3 sequence is 14 residues long. CDR1 SGHAT and CDR2 FQNNGV come from the germline V gene. The genes are TRBV11-2 and TRBJ2-7; the D gene is possibly TRBD1 (5 bases). The TCR was taken from a human donor in good health (CMV status not recorded). Some clones in this sample may be carry-over from other donors' samples. The sample consisted of PBMCs. CDR3 DNA sequence: TGTGCCAGCAGCTTACAGCAGGGATATAGCGAGCAGTACTTC. Translated, it gives CASSLQQGYSEQYF.